Below are 3 T cell receptor beta chains sequenced from a single sample in a study of blood T cells in healthy people across ages (dated by TCRdb to the mid-2010s). Receptor amplification or capture employed 5' RACE. The data were produced on an Illumina HiSeq 2500. A second PCR of about 7 to 12 cycles was run with a J-beta primer mix and a sample-barcoded 5' primer. Through fastp at Q25 and MiXCR, TCRdb rebuilt clones from the public reads, retaining in-frame beta chains. Each record represents a unique CDR3 protein, reported with the most common genes and DNA among its rows. For this sample there are 1.5 million to 2 million distinct CDR3 sequences; less than 50% appear just once. The top ten clonotypes cover around 2.1% of the sample. The specimen was blood. Source of these receptors: a middle-aged woman in good health.

This sequence joins TRBV6-5 and TRBJ2-5, with 8 bases that match TRBD2. This CDR3 spans 15 amino acids. Germline-derived CDR1 and CDR2 are MNHEY and SVGAGI. The V gene end was trimmed by 2 bases and the J gene end by 11 bases; junction bases not matched to a gene: 13. The CDR3 protein is CASSYGGGSKNEQYF. DNA for the CDR3: TGTGCCAGCAGTTACGGCGGGGGGAGTAAGAATGAGCAGTACTTC.

The J gene is TRBJ1-4, the V gene TRBV5-5; D ambiguous. V shed 4 bases and J shed 8 bases, with 15 bases lying between them. CDR3 length equals 14 residues. Per the germline V gene, CDR1 is SGHKS and CDR2 is YYEKEE (reference sequence). As DNA, the CDR3 is TGTGCCAGCAGCCGGCAAGGGTTCGACGAAAAACTGTTTTTT. Protein: CASSRQGFDEKLFF.

The rearrangement joins TRBV5-1 to TRBJ1-6; 8 bases fit TRBD1. Germline V gene sequence: CDR1 SGHRS, CDR2 YFSETQ. There are 16 residues in the CDR3. With 4 bases clipped from V and 7 bases from J, the junction kept 10 bases outside the gene matches. CDR3 sequence reads: CASSTLGQDANSPLHF. The CDR3 DNA sequence: TGCGCCAGCAGCACACTGGGACAGGATGCCAATTCACCCCTCCACTTT.